Below, 3 T cell receptor beta chains from the same sample are listed, as sequenced in a study of shared clonotypes between healthy human individuals. Data came from immunoSEQ multiplex PCR; TCRdb stores just in-frame clones and leaves some out. The sample holds roughly 720,000 clones; roughly 88% are singletons and the top ten take around a third. Sequenced input: memory CD8+ T cells from PBMCs. Regarding subset: CD45RO+ cells pooled with CCR7-negative TemRA cells. The receptors derive from a man between 18 and 29 years old in good health. Some clones in this sample may be carry-over from other donors' samples.

The chain joins TRBV9 to TRBJ2-7, with a tentative D call TRBD2 (6 bases). This CDR3 is built from 13 residues. V lost 2 bases to trimming and J lost 2 bases, with 8 bases between them. Germline assignment: CDR1 SGDLS and CDR2 YYNGEE. The CDR3 nucleotides are TGTGCCAGCAGCGTCGGACTAACCTACGAGCAGTACTTC. Translation: CASSVGLTYEQYF.

The chain combines TRBV11-3 with TRBJ2-7; D ambiguous. The V end lost 5 bases, the J end lost 7 bases, and 6 bases lay between the germline ends. The CDR3 is made up of 10 amino acids. Germline CDR1 is SGHNT and CDR2 is YENEEA. CDR3 amino acids: CASSLREQYF. CDR3 coding DNA: TGTGCCAGCAGCCTCAGGGAGCAGTACTTC.

The gene calls are TRBV5-1 and TRBJ2-5; D might be TRBD1 or TRBD2, each matching 5 bases. Germline CDR1 reads SGHRS; CDR2 reads YFSETQ. This CDR3 has 15 residues. The ends were cut back, 7 bases at V and 2 bases at J, with 18 bases in the middle. This chain's CDR3 is CASRTGTVAQETQYF. DNA for the CDR3: TGCGCCAGCCGGACCGGGACCGTCGCACAAGAGACCCAGTACTTC.